The 5 T cell receptor beta chains given below trace back to one sample, sequenced in a study of blood T cell repertoires in COVID-19. Profiling relied on immunoSEQ multiplex PCR, and the TCRdb table lists in-frame clones only, not all of them. Of about 330,000 clones in the sample, more than 90% are singletons; the top ten hold around 18%. Sequences were obtained from PBMCs or T cells enriched from blood (not recorded which). These receptors all come from a woman in her twenties or thirties who had recovered from COVID-19.

This chain connects TRBV28 to TRBJ2-7; 9 bases fit TRBD2. This CDR3 spans 15 amino acids. In germline, CDR1 is MDHEN, CDR2 SYDVKM. The V and J ends lost 2 bases and 4 bases, in that order; junction bases with no gene match: 6. CDR3 protein: CASSLLLSGSYEQYF. The CDR3 coding sequence is TGTGCCAGCAGTTTACTCCTTAGCGGGAGTTACGAGCAGTACTTC.

This chain uses TRBV11-2 with TRBJ2-1; 8 bases are a match to TRBD2. The CDR3 has 16 residues. The germline gives CDR1 SGHAT, CDR2 FQNNGV. Trimming took 6 bases from V and 9 from J; bases not matched to a gene: 16. Here the CDR3 reads CASRGWTSRRGTEQFF. CDR3 DNA: TGTGCCAGCAGAGGGTGGACTAGCCGGAGGGGGACTGAGCAGTTCTTC. Filled out from reference TRBV11-2 and TRBJ2-1, the complete variable domain reads EAGVAQSPRYKIIEKRQSVAFWCNPISGHATLYWYQQILGQGPKLLIQFQNNGVVDDSQLPKDRFSAERLKGVDSTLKIQPAKLEDSAVYLCASRGWTSRRGTEQFFGPGTRLTVL.

The table lists this clone with a count of one. The chain carries TRBV19 and TRBJ2-5; maybe TRBD2 (6 bases). The CDR3 runs 14 residues. Per germline, CDR1 LNHDA and CDR2 SQIVND (reference sequence). Trimming shortened V by 5 bases and J by 5 bases, and 15 bases separated the two germline ends. The CDR3 region is CASSVGLGGETQYF. The CDR3 DNA is TGTGCCAGTAGTGTGGGACTCGGAGGGGAGACCCAGTACTTC.

This chain connects TRBV7-9 to TRBJ2-2, with 10 bases identical to TRBD2. V dropped 0 bases and J dropped 4; count of bases not matched to a gene: 2. The CDR3 has 16 amino acids. Germline CDR1 is SEHNR and CDR2 is FQNEAQ (reference sequence). The CDR3 DNA is TGTGCCAGCAGCTTAGCCCTAGCGGGAGTCACCGGGGAGCTGTTTTTT. Translated: CASSLALAGVTGELFF.

The V and J genes are TRBV2 and TRBJ1-2; D gene unclear. CDR1 and CDR2 (germline): SNHLY, FYNNEI. This CDR3 has 15 residues. V gave up 5 bases and J gave up 0 bases, with 13 bases separating them. The CDR3 region is CASSSTLKSNYGYTF. CDR3 sequence (DNA): TGTGCCAGCAGTTCAACATTGAAATCTAACTATGGCTACACCTTC.